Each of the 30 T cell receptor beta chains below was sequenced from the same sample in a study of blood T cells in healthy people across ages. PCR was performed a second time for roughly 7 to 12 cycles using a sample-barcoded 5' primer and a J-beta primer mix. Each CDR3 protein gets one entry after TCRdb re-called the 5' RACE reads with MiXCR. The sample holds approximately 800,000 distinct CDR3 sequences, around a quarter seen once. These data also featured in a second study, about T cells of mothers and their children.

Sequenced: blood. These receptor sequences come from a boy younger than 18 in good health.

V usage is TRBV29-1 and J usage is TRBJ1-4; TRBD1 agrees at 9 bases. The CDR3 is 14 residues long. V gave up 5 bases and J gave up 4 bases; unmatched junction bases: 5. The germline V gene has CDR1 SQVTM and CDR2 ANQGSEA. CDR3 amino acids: CSVSRQGGNEKLFF. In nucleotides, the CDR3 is TGCAGCGTTTCGCGACAGGGGGGTAATGAAAAACTGTTTTTT.

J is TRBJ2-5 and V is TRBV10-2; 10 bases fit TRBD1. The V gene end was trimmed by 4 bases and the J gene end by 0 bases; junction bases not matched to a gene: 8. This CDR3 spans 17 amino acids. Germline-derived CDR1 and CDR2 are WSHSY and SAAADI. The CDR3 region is CASSGGQGREYQETQYF. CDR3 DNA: TGCGCCAGCAGTGGGGGACAGGGGAGGGAATACCAAGAGACCCAGTACTTC.

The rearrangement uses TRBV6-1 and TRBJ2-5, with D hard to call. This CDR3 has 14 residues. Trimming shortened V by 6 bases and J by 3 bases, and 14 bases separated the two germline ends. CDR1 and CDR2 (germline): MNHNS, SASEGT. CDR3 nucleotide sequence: TGTGCCAGCAGGACGAGTGGCTCTAAAGAGACCCAGTACTTC. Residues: CASRTSGSKETQYF.

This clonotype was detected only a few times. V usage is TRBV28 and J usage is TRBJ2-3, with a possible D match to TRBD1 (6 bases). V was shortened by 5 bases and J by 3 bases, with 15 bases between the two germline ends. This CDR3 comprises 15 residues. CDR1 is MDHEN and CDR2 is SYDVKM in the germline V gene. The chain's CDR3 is CASSLRTVWTDTQYF. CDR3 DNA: TGTGCCAGCAGTCTCCGGACAGTCTGGACAGATACGCAGTATTTT.

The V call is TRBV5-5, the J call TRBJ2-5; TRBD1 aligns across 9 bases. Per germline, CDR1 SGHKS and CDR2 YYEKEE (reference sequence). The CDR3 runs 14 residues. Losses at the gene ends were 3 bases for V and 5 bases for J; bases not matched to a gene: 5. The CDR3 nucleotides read TGTGCCAGCAGCTGGGGGACAGGGCGGGAGACCCAGTACTTC. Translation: CASSWGTGRETQYF.

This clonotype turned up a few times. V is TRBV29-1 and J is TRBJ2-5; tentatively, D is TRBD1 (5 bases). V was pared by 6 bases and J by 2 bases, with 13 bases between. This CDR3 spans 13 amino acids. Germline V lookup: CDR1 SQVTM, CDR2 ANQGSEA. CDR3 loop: CSVPRVWQETQYF. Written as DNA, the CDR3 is TGCAGCGTACCCAGGGTGTGGCAAGAGACCCAGTACTTC.

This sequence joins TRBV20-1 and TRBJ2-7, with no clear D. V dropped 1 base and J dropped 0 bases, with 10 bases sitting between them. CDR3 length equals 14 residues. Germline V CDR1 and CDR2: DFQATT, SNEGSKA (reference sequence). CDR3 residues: CSARVDQSSYEQYF. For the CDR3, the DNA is TGCAGTGCTAGAGTGGATCAAAGCTCCTACGAGCAGTACTTC.

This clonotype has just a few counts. The CDR3 DNA reads as TGTGCCAGCAGCCCCCGGGGCATTACTAACACCGGGGAGCTGTTTTTT. Translation: CASSPRGITNTGELFF. J is TRBJ2-2 and V is TRBV7-2; D tentatively fits TRBD1 or TRBD2 (5 bases each). This CDR3 comprises 16 residues. The germline V gene encodes CDR1 SGHTA and CDR2 FQGNSA. Trimming cost V 5 bases and J 2 bases, with 15 bases left between them.

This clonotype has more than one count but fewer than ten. CDR3 coding DNA: TGTGCCAGCAGCCAGTCTAAAATGGCAATCAACACCGGGGAGCTGTTTTTT. Translating it yields CASSQSKMAINTGELFF. The chain uses TRBV14 and TRBJ2-2, with no clear D. In germline, CDR1 is SGHDN, CDR2 FVKESK. This CDR3 is 17 amino acids long. Trimming cost V 3 bases and J 2 bases, with 16 bases left between them.

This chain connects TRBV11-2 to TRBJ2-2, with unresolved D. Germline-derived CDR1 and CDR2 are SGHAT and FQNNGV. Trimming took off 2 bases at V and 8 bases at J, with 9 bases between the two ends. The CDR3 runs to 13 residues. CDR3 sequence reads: CASSLTAEGELFF. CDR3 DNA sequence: TGTGCCAGCAGCTTAACAGCAGAAGGGGAGCTGTTTTTT.

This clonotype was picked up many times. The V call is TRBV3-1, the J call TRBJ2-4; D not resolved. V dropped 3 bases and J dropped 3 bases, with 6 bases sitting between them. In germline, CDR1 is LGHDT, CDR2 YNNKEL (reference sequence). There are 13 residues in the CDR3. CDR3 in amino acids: CASSQTIKNIQYF. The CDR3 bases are TGTGCCAGCAGCCAGACCATCAAAAACATTCAGTACTTC.

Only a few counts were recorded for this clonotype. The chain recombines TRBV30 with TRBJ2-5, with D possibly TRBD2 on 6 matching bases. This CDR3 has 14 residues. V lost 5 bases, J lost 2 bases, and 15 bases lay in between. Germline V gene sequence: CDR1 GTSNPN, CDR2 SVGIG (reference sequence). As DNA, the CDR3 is TGTGCCTGGTCCCGCAGGGAGGTTCAAGAGACCCAGTACTTC. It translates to CAWSRREVQETQYF.

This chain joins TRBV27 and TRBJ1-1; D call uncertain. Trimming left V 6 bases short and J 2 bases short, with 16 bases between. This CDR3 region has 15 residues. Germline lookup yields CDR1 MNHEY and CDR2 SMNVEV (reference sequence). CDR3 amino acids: CASSPLLHVNTEAFF. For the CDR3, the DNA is TGTGCCAGCAGCCCCTTGTTGCACGTAAACACTGAAGCTTTCTTT.

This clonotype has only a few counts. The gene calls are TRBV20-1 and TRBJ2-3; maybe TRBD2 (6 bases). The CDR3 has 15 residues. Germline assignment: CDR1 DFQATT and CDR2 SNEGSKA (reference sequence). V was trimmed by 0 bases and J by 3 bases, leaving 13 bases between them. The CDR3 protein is CSARDGARGTDTQYF. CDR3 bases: TGCAGTGCTAGAGATGGCGCACGGGGGACAGATACGCAGTATTTT.

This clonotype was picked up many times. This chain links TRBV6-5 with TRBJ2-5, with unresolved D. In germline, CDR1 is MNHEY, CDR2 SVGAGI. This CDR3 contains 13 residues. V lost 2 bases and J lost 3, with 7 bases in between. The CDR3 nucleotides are TGTGCCAGCAGTTACGTGAGAGAAGAGACCCAGTACTTC. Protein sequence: CASSYVREETQYF.

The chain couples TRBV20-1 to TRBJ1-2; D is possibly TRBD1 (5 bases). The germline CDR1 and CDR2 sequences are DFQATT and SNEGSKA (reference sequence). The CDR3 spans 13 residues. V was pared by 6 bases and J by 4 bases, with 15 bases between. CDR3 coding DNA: TGCAGTGCGTCCCCAGGGATCCCCTATGGCTACACCTTC. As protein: CSASPGIPYGYTF.

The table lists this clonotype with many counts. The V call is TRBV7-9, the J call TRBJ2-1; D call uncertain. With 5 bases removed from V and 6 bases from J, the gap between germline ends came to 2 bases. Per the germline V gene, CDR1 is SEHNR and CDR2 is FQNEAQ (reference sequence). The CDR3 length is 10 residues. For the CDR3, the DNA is TGTGCCAGCAGCATCAATGAGCAGTTCTTC. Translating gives CASSINEQFF.

The CDR3 sequence is CSAKRDRDEQYF. The CDR3 DNA follows: TGCAGTGCTAAACGGGACAGGGACGAGCAGTACTTC. The chain recombines TRBV20-1 with TRBJ2-7; TRBD1 agrees at 9 bases. Germline CDR1 is DFQATT and CDR2 is SNEGSKA (reference sequence). Losses at the gene ends were 4 bases for V and 5 bases for J; bases not matched to a gene: 3. The CDR3 consists of 12 residues.

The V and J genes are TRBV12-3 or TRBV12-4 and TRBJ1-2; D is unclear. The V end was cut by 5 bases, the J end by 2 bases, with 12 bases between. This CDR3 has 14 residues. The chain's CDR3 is CASSPSSANYGYTF. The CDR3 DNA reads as TGTGCCAGCAGTCCCTCATCAGCAAACTATGGCTACACCTTC.

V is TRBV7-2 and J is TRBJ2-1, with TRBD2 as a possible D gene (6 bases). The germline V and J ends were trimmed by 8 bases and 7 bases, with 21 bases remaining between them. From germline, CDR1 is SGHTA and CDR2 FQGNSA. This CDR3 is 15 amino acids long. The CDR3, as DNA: TGTGCCAGCGCCTCCGAGGCAGCGGGTAGGAATGAGCAGTTCTTC. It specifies CASASEAAGRNEQFF. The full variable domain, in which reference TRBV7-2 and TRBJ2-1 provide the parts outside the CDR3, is GAGVSQSPSNKVTEKGKDVELRCDPISGHTALYWYRQSLGQGLEFLIYFQGNSAPDKSGLPSDRFSAERTGGSVSTLTIQRTQQEDSAVYLCASASEAAGRNEQFFGPGTRLTVL.

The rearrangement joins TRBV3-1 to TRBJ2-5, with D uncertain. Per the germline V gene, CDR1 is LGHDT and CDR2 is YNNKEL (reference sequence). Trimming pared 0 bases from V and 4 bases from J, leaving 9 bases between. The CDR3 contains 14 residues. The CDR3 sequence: CASSQEVELETQYF. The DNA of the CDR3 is TGTGCCAGCAGCCAAGAGGTGGAGTTAGAGACCCAGTACTTC.

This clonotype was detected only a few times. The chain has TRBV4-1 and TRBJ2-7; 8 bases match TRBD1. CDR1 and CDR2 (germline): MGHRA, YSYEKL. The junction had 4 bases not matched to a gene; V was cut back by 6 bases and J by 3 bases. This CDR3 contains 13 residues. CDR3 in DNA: TGCGCCAGCAGACCCACAGGGGGCTACGAGCAGTACTTC. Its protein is CASRPTGGYEQYF.

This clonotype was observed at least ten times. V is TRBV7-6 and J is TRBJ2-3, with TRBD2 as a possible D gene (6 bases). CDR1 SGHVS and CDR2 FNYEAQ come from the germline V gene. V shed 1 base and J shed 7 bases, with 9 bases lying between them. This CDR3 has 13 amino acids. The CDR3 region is CASSLDRGNTQYF. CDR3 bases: TGTGCCAGCAGCTTAGATCGGGGGAATACGCAGTATTTT. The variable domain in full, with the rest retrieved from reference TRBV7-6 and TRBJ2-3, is GAGVSQSPRYKVTKRGQDVALRCDPISGHVSLYWYRQALGQGPEFLTYFNYEAQQDKSGLPNDRFSAERPEGSISTLTIQRTEQRDSAMYRCASSLDRGNTQYFGPGTRLTVL.

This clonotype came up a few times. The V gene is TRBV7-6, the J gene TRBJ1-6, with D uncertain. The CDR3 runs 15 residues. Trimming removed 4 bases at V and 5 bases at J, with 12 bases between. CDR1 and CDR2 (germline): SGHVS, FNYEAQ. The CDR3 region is CASSSVEGHNSPLHF. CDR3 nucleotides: TGTGCCAGCAGCTCAGTCGAGGGCCATAATTCACCCCTCCACTTT. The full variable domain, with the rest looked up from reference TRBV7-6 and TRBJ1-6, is GAGVSQSPRYKVTKRGQDVALRCDPISGHVSLYWYRQALGQGPEFLTYFNYEAQQDKSGLPNDRFSAERPEGSISTLTIQRTEQRDSAMYRCASSSVEGHNSPLHFGNGTRLTVT.

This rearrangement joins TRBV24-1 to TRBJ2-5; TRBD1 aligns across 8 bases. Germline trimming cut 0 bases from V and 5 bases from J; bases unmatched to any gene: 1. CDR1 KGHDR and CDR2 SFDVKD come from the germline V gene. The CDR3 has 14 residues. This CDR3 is CATSDLGDRETQYF. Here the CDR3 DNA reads TGTGCCACCAGTGATTTGGGGGACAGGGAGACCCAGTACTTC.

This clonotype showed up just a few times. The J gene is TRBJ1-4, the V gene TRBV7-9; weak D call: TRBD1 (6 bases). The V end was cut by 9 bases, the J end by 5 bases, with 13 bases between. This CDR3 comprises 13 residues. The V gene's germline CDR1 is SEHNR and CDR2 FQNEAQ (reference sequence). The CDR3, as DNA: TGTGCCAGTAAAACAGGGCTAAATGAAAAACTGTTTTTT. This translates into CASKTGLNEKLFF.

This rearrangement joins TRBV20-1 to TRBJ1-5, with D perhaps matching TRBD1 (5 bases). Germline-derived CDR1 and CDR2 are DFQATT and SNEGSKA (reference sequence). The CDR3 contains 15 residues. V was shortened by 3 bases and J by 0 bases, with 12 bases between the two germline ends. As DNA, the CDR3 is TGCAGTGCTAGCCGTGACAGTAATAGCAATCAGCCCCAGCATTTT. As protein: CSASRDSNSNQPQHF.

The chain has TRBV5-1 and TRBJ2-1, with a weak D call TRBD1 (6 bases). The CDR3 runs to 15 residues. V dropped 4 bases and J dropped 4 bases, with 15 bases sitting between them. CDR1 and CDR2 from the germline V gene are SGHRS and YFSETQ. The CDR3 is CASSPRGHKYNEQFF. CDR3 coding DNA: TGCGCCAGCAGCCCGAGGGGACACAAGTACAATGAGCAGTTCTTC.

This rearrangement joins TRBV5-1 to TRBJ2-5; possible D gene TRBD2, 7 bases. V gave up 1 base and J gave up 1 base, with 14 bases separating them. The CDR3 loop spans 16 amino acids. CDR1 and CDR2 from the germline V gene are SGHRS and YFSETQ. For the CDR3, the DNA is TGCGCCAGCAGCTTGACGGGCGGGGGCCTCCAAGAGACCCAGTACTTC. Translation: CASSLTGGGLQETQYF.

Here the CDR3 reads CASSEHGTGGYEQYF. CDR3 DNA: TGTGCCAGCAGTGAGCACGGGACAGGGGGCTACGAGCAGTACTTC. This rearrangement joins TRBV2 to TRBJ2-7; 11 positions match TRBD1. The V gene's germline CDR1 is SNHLY and CDR2 FYNNEI. Trimming cost V 3 bases and J 3 bases; bases outside gene matches: 4. The length of the CDR3 is 15 residues.